What follows describes a single TCR beta chain. The data were taken from a study of T cell changes during pregnancy in multiple sclerosis. Sequencing was performed with immunoSEQ multiplex PCR; in TCRdb, only in-frame clones are kept and a portion is missing. The table includes over 50,000 clones, roughly 89% detected once. This CDR3 comprises 11 residues. V was pared by 6 bases and J by 5 bases, with 11 bases between. Germline values: CDR1 SQVTM, CDR2 ANQGSEA. This clonotype originated in a human donor whose cells served as feeder cells for cultures in a pregnancy study. The rearrangement uses TRBV29-1 and TRBJ2-7; TRBD1 or TRBD2 may be the D gene (6 bases each). The sample consisted of peripheral blood from another person, used as feeder cells. CDR3 amino acids: CSVSGGDEQYF. In DNA form, the CDR3 reads TGCAGCGTCTCCGGGGGCGACGAGCAGTACTTC.